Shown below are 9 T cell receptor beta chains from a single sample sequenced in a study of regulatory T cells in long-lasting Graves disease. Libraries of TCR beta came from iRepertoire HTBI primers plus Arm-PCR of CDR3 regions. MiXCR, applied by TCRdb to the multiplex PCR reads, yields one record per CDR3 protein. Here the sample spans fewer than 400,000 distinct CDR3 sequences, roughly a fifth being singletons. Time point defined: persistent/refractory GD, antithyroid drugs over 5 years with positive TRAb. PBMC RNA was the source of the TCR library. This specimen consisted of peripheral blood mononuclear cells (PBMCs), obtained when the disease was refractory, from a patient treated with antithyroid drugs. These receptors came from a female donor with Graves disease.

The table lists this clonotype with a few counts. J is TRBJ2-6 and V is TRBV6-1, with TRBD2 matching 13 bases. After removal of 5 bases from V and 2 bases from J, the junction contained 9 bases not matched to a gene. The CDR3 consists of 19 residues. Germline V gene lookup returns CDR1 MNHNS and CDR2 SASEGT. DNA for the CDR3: TGTGCCAGCAGTCAGTCCGCACTAGCGGGGGGGCCTGGGGCCAACGTCCTGACTTTC. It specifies CASSQSALAGGPGANVLTF.

The CDR3 nucleotides are TGTGCCAGCAGTAGGGATTTCTCCTATGGCTACACCTTC. As protein: CASSRDFSYGYTF. The rearrangement joins TRBV7-2 to TRBJ1-2; D call uncertain. The CDR3 length is 13 residues. The V gene's germline CDR1 is SGHTA and CDR2 FQGNSA. V was cut by 6 bases and J by 4 bases, with 12 bases left in between.

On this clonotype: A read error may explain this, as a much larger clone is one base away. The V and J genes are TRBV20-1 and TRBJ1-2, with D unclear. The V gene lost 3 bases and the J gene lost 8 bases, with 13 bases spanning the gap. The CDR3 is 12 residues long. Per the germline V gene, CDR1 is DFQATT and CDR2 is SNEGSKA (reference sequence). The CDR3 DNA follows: TGCAGTGCTAGTAACCTGGGGATGGGCTACACCTTC. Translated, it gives CSASNLGMGYTF.

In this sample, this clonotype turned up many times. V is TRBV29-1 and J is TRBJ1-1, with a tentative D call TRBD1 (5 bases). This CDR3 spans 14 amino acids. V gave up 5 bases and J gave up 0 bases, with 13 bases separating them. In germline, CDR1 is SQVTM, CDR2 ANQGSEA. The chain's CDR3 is CSVRLGHLNTEAFF. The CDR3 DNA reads TGCAGCGTTCGACTCGGACATTTGAACACTGAAGCTTTCTTT.

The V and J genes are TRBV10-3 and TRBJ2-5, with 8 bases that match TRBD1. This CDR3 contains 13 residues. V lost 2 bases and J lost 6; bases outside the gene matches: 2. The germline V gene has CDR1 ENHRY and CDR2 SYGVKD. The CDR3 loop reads CAISETGGQTQYF. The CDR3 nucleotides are TGTGCCATCAGTGAGACAGGGGGACAGACCCAGTACTTC.

CDR3 region: CASSPGDSSYGYTF. In DNA form, the CDR3 reads TGCGCCAGCAGCCCAGGAGACAGCTCCTATGGCTACACCTTC. The chain has TRBV5-1 and TRBJ1-2, with D possibly TRBD1 on 5 matching bases. CDR3 length equals 14 residues. Germline CDR1 SGHRS, CDR2 YFSETQ. Trimming removed 4 bases at V and 4 bases at J, with 14 bases between.

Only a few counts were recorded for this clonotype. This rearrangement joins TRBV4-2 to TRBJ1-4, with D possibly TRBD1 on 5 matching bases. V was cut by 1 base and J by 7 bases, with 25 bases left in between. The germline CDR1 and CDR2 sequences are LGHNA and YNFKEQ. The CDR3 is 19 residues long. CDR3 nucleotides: TGTGCCAGCAGCCAAGTAGAGTCAGGGTCCTGGTATCGGGGTGAAAAACTGTTTTTT. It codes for CASSQVESGSWYRGEKLFF.

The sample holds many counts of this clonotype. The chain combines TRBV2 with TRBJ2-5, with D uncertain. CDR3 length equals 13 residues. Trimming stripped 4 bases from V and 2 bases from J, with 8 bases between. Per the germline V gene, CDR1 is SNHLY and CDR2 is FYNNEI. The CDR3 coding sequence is TGTGCCAGCAGTGGGAACAGACAAGAGACCCAGTACTTC. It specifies CASSGNRQETQYF. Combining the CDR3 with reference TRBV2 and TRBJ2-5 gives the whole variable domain EPEVTQTPSHQVTQMGQEVILRCVPISNHLYFYWYRQILGQKVEFLVSFYNNEISEKSEIFDDQFSVERPDGSNFTLKIRSTKLEDSAMYFCASSGNRQETQYFGPGTRLLVL.

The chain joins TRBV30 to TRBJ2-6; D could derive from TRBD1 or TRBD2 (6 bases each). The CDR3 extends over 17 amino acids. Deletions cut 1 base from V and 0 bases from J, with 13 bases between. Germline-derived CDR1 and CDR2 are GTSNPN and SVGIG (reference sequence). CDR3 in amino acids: CAWSARRGVSGANVLTF. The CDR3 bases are TGTGCCTGGAGTGCTAGGAGGGGGGTCTCTGGGGCCAACGTCCTGACTTTC.